Shown below are 23 T cell receptor beta chains from a single sample sequenced in a study of liver allograft versus peripheral blood T cells. Study context: The authors compared T cell receptor repertoires in transplanted livers with those in the peripheral blood of recipients.

One entry per CDR3 protein results from TCRdb running MiXCR on the reads. The table includes fewer than 13,000 distinct CDR3 sequences, around a sixth detected once. Receptors were obtained from a human patient who had a liver transplant. Some T cells may be supplied by the graft donor.

This chain links TRBV7-9 with TRBJ1-2; TRBD1 matches at 8 bases. Trimming took 2 bases from V and 5 from J; bases not matched to a gene: 7. Germline V gives CDR1 SEHNR, CDR2 FQNEAQ (reference sequence). CDR3 length: 15 residues. The CDR3 here is CASSLQGAGGYGYTF. CDR3 DNA sequence: TGTGCCAGCAGCTTACAGGGGGCGGGTGGATATGGCTACACCTTC. The entire variable domain, with the rest obtained from reference TRBV7-9 and TRBJ1-2, is as follows: DTGVSQNPRHKITKRGQNVTFRCDPISEHNRLYWYRQTLGQGPEFLTYFQNEAQLEKSRLLSDRFSAERPKGSFSTLEIQRTEQGDSAMYLCASSLQGAGGYGYTFGSGTRLTVV.

By share, this clonotype ranks as medium-sized. The chain carries TRBV18 and TRBJ1-1; D possibly corresponds to TRBD1 (6 bases). CDR1 and CDR2 (germline): KGHSH, LQKENI. The CDR3 spans 15 residues. The V end lost 8 bases, the J end lost 1 base, and 17 bases lay between the germline ends. Here the CDR3 reads CASQANREENTEAFF. Here the CDR3 DNA reads TGTGCCAGCCAAGCAAACAGGGAGGAGAACACTGAAGCTTTCTTT. The full variable domain, completed using reference TRBV18 and TRBJ1-1, is NAGVMQNPRHLVRRRGQEARLRCSPMKGHSHVYWYRQLPEEGLKFMVYLQKENIIDESGMPKERFSAEFPKEGPSILRIQQVVRGDSAAYFCASQANREENTEAFFGQGTRLTVV.

V and J are TRBV18 and TRBJ2-3; 9 nucleotides align to TRBD2. This CDR3 contains 15 residues. Per the germline V gene, CDR1 is KGHSH and CDR2 is LQKENI. Trimming at V came to 3 bases and at J to 8 bases, leaving 9 bases not matched to a gene. This chain's CDR3 is CASSPELAGMGTQYF. The CDR3 DNA is TGTGCCAGCTCACCGGAGCTAGCGGGGATGGGTACGCAGTATTTT.

This clonotype ranks as medium-sized (0.01 to 0.1%). CDR3 in DNA: TGTGCCAGCTCACCGTCGAAGGGGATAACCTACGAGCAGTACTTC. Translation: CASSPSKGITYEQYF. The chain recombines TRBV18 with TRBJ2-7; D possibly corresponds to TRBD1 (5 bases). Trimming removed 3 bases from V and 2 bases from J, with 14 bases in between. CDR1 is KGHSH, CDR2 LQKENI, per germline. The CDR3 consists of 15 residues.

By sample share, this clonotype is medium-sized. The chain uses TRBV7-2 and TRBJ1-1; D is unclear. CDR3 length equals 16 residues. Germline V gene lookup returns CDR1 SGHTA and CDR2 FQGNSA. V shed 5 bases and J shed 3 bases, with 19 bases lying between them. CDR3 coding DNA: TGTGCCAGCAGCATCTCCGGCCCTCGGGTAGACACTGAAGCTTTCTTT. Protein product: CASSISGPRVDTEAFF.

The chain links TRBV18 to TRBJ1-2; 8 bases match TRBD1. The CDR3 is 18 amino acids. CDR1 and CDR2 from the germline V gene are KGHSH and LQKENI. The trim removed 3 bases at V and 0 bases at J, leaving 12 bases unmatched. The DNA for the CDR3 is TGTGCCAGCTCACCTTCCGGGACAGGACTAATAGCTAACTATGGCTACACCTTC. Protein product: CASSPSGTGLIANYGYTF.

This clonotype occurred many times. The CDR3 loop is CASSIGLAGVQETQYF. CDR3 nucleotide sequence: TGTGCCAGTAGTATTGGGCTAGCGGGGGTCCAAGAGACCCAGTACTTC. The chain recombines TRBV19 with TRBJ2-5; 10 nucleotides line up with TRBD2. V trimming: 3 bases; J trimming: 1 base; junction bases outside the gene matches: 5. Germline CDR1 reads LNHDA; CDR2 reads SQIVND (reference sequence). This CDR3 has 16 residues.

The J gene is TRBJ2-7, the V gene TRBV18; the match to TRBD2 covers 7 bases. The CDR3 loop spans 16 amino acids. The junction had 10 bases not matched to a gene; V was cut back by 3 bases and J by 2 bases. Germline values: CDR1 KGHSH, CDR2 LQKENI. CDR3 residues: CASSPSVGGGTYEQYF. CDR3 in DNA: TGTGCCAGCTCACCTTCAGTGGGGGGGGGGACCTACGAGCAGTACTTC.

The chain has TRBV19 and TRBJ1-5; 8 positions agree with TRBD1. Germline lookup yields CDR1 LNHDA and CDR2 SQIVND (reference sequence). Trimming removed 4 bases from V and 0 bases from J; junction bases left unmatched: 11. The CDR3 length is 18 residues. The CDR3 DNA sequence: TGTGCCAGTAGTAATGGAGACAGGGGAGTATATAGCAATCAGCCCCAGCATTTT. Translation: CASSNGDRGVYSNQPQHF.

As concerns this clonotype: Since a much larger clone is just one base distant, this may be a read error. This chain links TRBV6-5 with TRBJ1-3; D is ambiguous. CDR1 is MNHEY and CDR2 is SVGAGI in the germline V gene. This CDR3 is built from 13 residues. This chain's CDR3 is CASTSGPGVTTYF. The CDR3 DNA reads TGTGCCAGCACCTCAGGACCCGGAGTCACCACATATTTT.

In this sample, this clonotype turned up a few times. The V call is TRBV6-5, the J call TRBJ2-7; TRBD2 matches 7 bases. Per germline, CDR1 MNHEY and CDR2 SVGAGI. The junction had 6 bases not matched to a gene; V was cut back by 4 bases and J by 6 bases. CDR3 length: 13 residues. The CDR3 region is CASSWGGPGEQYF. In DNA, the CDR3 is TGTGCCAGCAGTTGGGGGGGTCCGGGCGAGCAGTACTTC.

At least ten counts were recorded for this clonotype. This chain joins TRBV19 and TRBJ1-2; D is perhaps TRBD1 (5 bases). CDR1 and CDR2 (germline): LNHDA, SQIVND (reference sequence). This CDR3 is built from 15 residues. Trimming removed 1 base from V and 0 bases from J, with 9 bases in between. The CDR3 sequence is CASSIVRDPNYGYTF. CDR3 nucleotide sequence: TGTGCCAGTAGTATAGTCAGGGATCCTAACTATGGCTACACCTTC.

This clonotype appeared many times. This chain joins TRBV27 and TRBJ2-7, with D possibly TRBD1 on 5 matching bases. There are 15 residues in the CDR3. Germline CDR1 and CDR2: MNHEY and SMNVEV (reference sequence). The ends were cut back, 8 bases at V and 1 base at J, with 18 bases in the middle. The DNA of the CDR3 is TGTGCCAGCGTTTCAACAGGAAACCTGTCCTACGAGCAGTACTTC. The encoded protein is CASVSTGNLSYEQYF.

J is TRBJ1-2 and V is TRBV14; the D is unclear. V dropped 6 bases and J dropped 2 bases, with 10 bases sitting between them. The CDR3 totals 13 residues. The germline V gene has CDR1 SGHDN and CDR2 FVKESK. The CDR3 bases are TGTGCCAGCAGTAACGACGAAAACTATGGCTACACCTTC. This gives the protein CASSNDENYGYTF.

This clonotype is labeled as medium-sized (0.01 to 0.1%). V gene TRBV18 combines with J gene TRBJ1-1; D is possibly TRBD1 (5 bases). Germline assignment: CDR1 KGHSH and CDR2 LQKENI. V lost 0 bases and J lost 11, with 13 bases in between. CDR3 size: 13 residues. This chain's CDR3 is CASSPPSGTEAFF. The CDR3 DNA follows: TGTGCCAGCTCACCACCTAGCGGGACGGAGGCTTTCTTT.

V and J are TRBV12-5 and TRBJ1-1; 9 bases match TRBD1. This CDR3 has 14 amino acids. Germline CDR1 and CDR2: LGHNT and FRNRAP. The V and J ends lost 4 bases and 13 bases, in that order; junction bases with no gene match: 13. This CDR3 reads CASGSSGTGMGDFF. CDR3 DNA: TGTGCTAGTGGTTCATCCGGGACAGGGATGGGGGATTTCTTT.

This clonotype is medium-sized. The chain carries TRBV29-1 and TRBJ1-1, with D uncertain. The CDR3 contains 12 residues. The germline CDR1 and CDR2 sequences are SQVTM and ANQGSEA. Trimming removed 4 bases from V and 5 bases from J, with 11 bases in between. The CDR3 here is CSVVRVGTEAFF. CDR3 sequence (DNA): TGCAGCGTTGTAAGGGTAGGGACTGAAGCTTTCTTT. Together with reference TRBV29-1 and TRBJ1-1, the CDR3 gives the full variable domain: SAVISQKPSRDICQRGTSLTIQCQVDSQVTMMFWYRQQPGQSLTLIATANQGSEATYESGFVIDKFPISRPNLTFSTLTVSNMSPEDSSIYLCSVVRVGTEAFFGQGTRLTVV.

This clonotype is termed medium-sized. The chain links TRBV10-3 to TRBJ1-1; D uncertain. Germline V gives CDR1 ENHRY, CDR2 SYGVKD. Trimming removed 2 bases from V and 7 bases from J, with 11 bases in between. The CDR3 has 13 residues. CDR3 in amino acids: CAISEREKVEAFF. The CDR3 coding sequence is TGTGCCATCAGTGAGAGGGAGAAGGTTGAAGCTTTCTTT.

Judged by abundance, this clonotype is medium-sized (0.01 to 0.1%). This chain connects TRBV19 to TRBJ2-7; D perhaps matches TRBD1 (5 bases). V lost 4 bases to trimming and J lost 7 bases, with 14 bases between them. The germline CDR1 and CDR2 sequences are LNHDA and SQIVND (reference sequence). This CDR3 has 13 amino acids. CDR3 protein: CASSTSGSREQYF. As DNA, the CDR3 is TGTGCCAGTAGTACGTCAGGGTCTCGGGAGCAGTACTTC.

The CDR3 DNA is TGTGCCATCAGACTCACTAGCGAGGAGACCCAGTACTTC. This translates into CAIRLTSEETQYF. The chain uses TRBV10-3 and TRBJ2-5; TRBD2 aligns across 7 bases. Germline lookup yields CDR1 ENHRY and CDR2 SYGVKD. The CDR3 spans 13 residues. The V gene end was trimmed by 6 bases and the J gene end by 5 bases; junction bases not matched to a gene: 6.

This clonotype occurred a few times. The chain combines TRBV15 with TRBJ1-2; no clear D. The CDR3 loop spans 13 amino acids. CDR1 and CDR2 from the germline V gene are LNHNV and YYDKDF (reference sequence). V lost 0 bases and J 4 bases, leaving 6 bases between the germline ends. The DNA for the CDR3 is TGTGCCACCAGCAGAGAACGGGGCTATGGCTACACCTTC. This sequence encodes CATSRERGYGYTF. Full variable domain (remainder filled in from reference TRBV15 and TRBJ1-2): DAMVIQNPRYQVTQFGKPVTLSCSQTLNHNVMYWYQQKSSQAPKLLFHYYDKDFNNEADTPDNFQSRRPNTSFCFLDIRSPGLGDTAMYLCATSRERGYGYTFGSGTRLTVV.

In this sample, this clonotype turned up a few times. The chain links TRBV7-2 to TRBJ1-3; D not resolved. Germline V gene sequence: CDR1 SGHTA, CDR2 FQGNSA. V shed 2 bases and J shed 0 bases, with 14 bases lying between them. This CDR3 is built from 17 residues. CDR3 in DNA: TGTGCCAGCAGCTTATTAGAAGTAGGGAGCTCTGGAAACACCATATATTTT. Translating it yields CASSLLEVGSSGNTIYF.

The chain has TRBV12-3 or TRBV12-4 and TRBJ1-6; D unclear. CDR3 size: 17 residues. V dropped 4 bases and J dropped 3 bases, with 16 bases sitting between them. CDR3 bases: TGTGCCAGCAGTTCGGGCCGCCTTACCAACTATAATTCACCCCTCCACTTT. This translates into CASSSGRLTNYNSPLHF.